The next 2 T cell receptor beta chains were all read from a single sample in a study of shared clonotypes between healthy human individuals. Libraries were prepared by immunoSEQ multiplex PCR; TCRdb keeps only in-frame clonotypes and omits some of them. The sample records fewer than 400,000 clones, around 72% being singletons. The material sequenced was memory CD4+ T cells sorted from blood. Subset indicated: CD45RA-negative fraction. All receptors come from a man in his thirties or forties in good health.

This chain uses TRBV4-3 with TRBJ2-1, with D possibly matching TRBD1 (6 bases). Germline CDR1 LGHNA, CDR2 YSLEER. Trimming stripped 1 base from V and 0 bases from J, with 13 bases between. The CDR3 has 17 residues. The CDR3 is CASSQGLGDISYNEQFF. The CDR3 DNA reads TGCGCCAGCAGCCAAGGATTAGGGGACATCTCCTACAATGAGCAGTTCTTC.

V usage is TRBV4-3 and J usage is TRBJ1-4; maybe TRBD1 (6 bases). V was shortened by 1 base and J by 6 bases, with 12 bases between the two germline ends. Germline lookup yields CDR1 LGHNA and CDR2 YSLEER. This CDR3 is 15 amino acids long. The DNA for the CDR3 is TGCGCCAGCAGCCAAGCCAGGGGATGGGATGAAAAACTGTTTTTT. It codes for CASSQARGWDEKLFF.